Shown below are 24 T cell receptor beta chains from a single sample sequenced in a study of Graves' ophthalmopathy and Graves' hyperthyroidism. RNA transcripts were the template, and TCR beta CDR3 regions were amplified from them. HTBI primers were used in a first-round RT-PCR, which preceded a second-round multiplex PCR. TCRdb recomputed calls from the multiplex PCR reads with MiXCR, one row per CDR3 protein. The table has approximately 410,000 distinct CDR3 sequences, 15% seen once. The sequencing input was peripheral blood. These TCRs come from a woman aged 18-35 years with stable Graves' hyperthyroidism.

This clonotype was observed at least ten times. V usage is TRBV2 and J usage is TRBJ1-2; D gene unclear. The CDR3 extends over 12 amino acids. Deletions cut 7 bases from V and 4 bases from J, with 10 bases between. Per germline, CDR1 SNHLY and CDR2 FYNNEI. Written as DNA, the CDR3 is TGTGCCAGCACCCTGGGCCTCTATGGCTACACCTTC. Translating it yields CASTLGLYGYTF.

There are many counts of this clonotype. The chain uses TRBV7-2 and TRBJ1-2; 11 nucleotides line up with TRBD1. V shed 5 bases, J shed 4 bases, and the junction held 6 bases outside the gene matches. The CDR3 is 15 amino acids. The germline CDR1 and CDR2 sequences are SGHTA and FQGNSA. CDR3 DNA sequence: TGTGCCAGCAGCGCAAGGACAGGGGGCATCTATGGCTACACCTTC. Translating gives CASSARTGGIYGYTF.

This clonotype has only a few counts. This chain links TRBV18 with TRBJ1-1, with D possibly TRBD1 on 6 matching bases. Germline lookup yields CDR1 KGHSH and CDR2 LQKENI. The CDR3 consists of 15 residues. V gave up 8 bases and J gave up 5 bases, with 21 bases separating them. DNA of the CDR3: TGTGCCAGCACCGGGACACCGGGGGTGGGGACTGAAGCTTTCTTT. This translates into CASTGTPGVGTEAFF.

This clonotype was observed many times. The rearrangement uses TRBV15 and TRBJ1-2, with D hard to call. The CDR3 spans 13 residues. Deletions cut 4 bases from V and 2 bases from J, with 8 bases between. CDR1 LNHNV and CDR2 YYDKDF come from the germline V gene (reference sequence). The chain's CDR3 is CATSTGVNYGYTF. The CDR3 DNA follows: TGTGCCACCAGCACTGGGGTCAACTATGGCTACACCTTC.

This rearrangement joins TRBV14 to TRBJ2-3, with D possibly TRBD2 on 6 matching bases. The CDR3 covers 14 residues. Looked up from germline, CDR1 is SGHDN and CDR2 is FVKESK. Trimming pared 2 bases from V and 6 bases from J, leaving 12 bases between. The CDR3 loop is CASSQLGTFDTQYF. The CDR3, as DNA: TGTGCCAGCAGCCAATTAGGGACTTTTGATACGCAGTATTTT.

This clonotype was counted many times. The chain combines TRBV6-1 with TRBJ2-7, with 7 positions matching TRBD1. Trimming removed 3 bases from V and 4 bases from J; junction bases left unmatched: 9. Germline lookup yields CDR1 MNHNS and CDR2 SASEGT. The CDR3 runs 15 residues. The chain's CDR3 is CASSDPRQGGYEQYF. In nucleotides, the CDR3 is TGTGCCAGCAGTGACCCCCGACAGGGCGGTTACGAGCAGTACTTC.

Many counts were recorded for this clonotype. This chain links TRBV9 with TRBJ2-5, with unresolved D. V was shortened by 0 bases and J by 5 bases, with 11 bases between the two germline ends. Germline CDR1 SGDLS, CDR2 YYNGEE. This CDR3 contains 14 residues. This CDR3 reads CASSVGDSFETQYF. The CDR3, as DNA: TGTGCCAGCAGCGTAGGTGACTCATTTGAGACCCAGTACTTC.

Ten or more counts support this clonotype. The gene calls are TRBV6-2 or TRBV6-3 and TRBJ2-7; TRBD2 agrees at 10 bases. With V trimmed by 7 bases and J by 4 bases, 10 bases remained unmatched. The germline CDR1 and CDR2 sequences are MNHEY and SVGEGT. CDR3 length equals 15 residues. The CDR3 reads CASKTNSGGEYEQYF. In DNA form, the CDR3 reads TGTGCCAGCAAGACCAACAGCGGGGGGGAATACGAGCAGTACTTC.

This clonotype has at least ten counts. This rearrangement joins TRBV28 to TRBJ2-7; no definite D call. From germline, CDR1 is MDHEN and CDR2 SYDVKM. V lost 3 bases to trimming and J lost 3 bases, with 9 bases between them. The CDR3 loop spans 13 amino acids. The CDR3 DNA reads TGTGCCAGCAGTTTCACCGTAAGCTACGAGCAGTACTTC. Amino acids: CASSFTVSYEQYF. The full variable domain, in which reference TRBV28 and TRBJ2-7 provide the parts outside the CDR3, is DVKVTQSSRYLVKRTGEKVFLECVQDMDHENMFWYRQDPGLGLRLIYFSYDVKMKEKGDIPEGYSVSREKKERFSLILESASTNQTSMYLCASSFTVSYEQYFGPGTRLTVT.

This clonotype has a count of ten or more. V gene TRBV12-3 or TRBV12-4 combines with J gene TRBJ2-7; the match to TRBD2 covers 10 bases. The V segment lost 5 bases and the J segment 6 bases; nucleotides outside the gene matches: 7. This CDR3 comprises 14 residues. The CDR3 nucleotides read TGTGCCAGCAGTCGTTCCGGGACTAGCGCCGAGCAGTACTTC. Translation gives CASSRSGTSAEQYF.

This clonotype was seen many times. This chain uses TRBV5-1 with TRBJ1-2; tentative D call: TRBD1 (5 bases). The CDR3 covers 15 residues. Trimming took off 0 bases at V and 5 bases at J, with 14 bases between the two ends. Germline-derived CDR1 and CDR2 are SGHRS and YFSETQ. The CDR3 DNA reads TGCGCCAGCAGCTTGGATCCAGGGATGGGGTATGGCTACACCTTC. It is translated as CASSLDPGMGYGYTF. Supplemented by reference TRBV5-1 and TRBJ1-2, the full variable domain reads KAGVTQTPRYLIKTRGQQVTLSCSPISGHRSVSWYQQTPGQGLQFLFEYFSETQRNKGNFPGRFSGRQFSNSRSEMNVSTLELGDSALYLCASSLDPGMGYGYTFGSGTRLTVV.

The chain recombines TRBV7-9 with TRBJ1-3, with TRBD1 matching over 9 bases. Germline V gene lookup returns CDR1 SEHNR and CDR2 FQNEAQ (reference sequence). The length of the CDR3 is 14 residues. V trimming: 4 bases; J trimming: 4 bases; junction bases outside the gene matches: 2. As DNA, the CDR3 is TGTGCCAGCAGCTGGACAGGGGAGGGAAACACCATATATTTT. The encoded protein is CASSWTGEGNTIYF.

This clonotype showed up many times. As DNA, the CDR3 is TGTGCCAGTAGTACAATGGGTAGCAATCAGCCCCAGCATTTT. It codes for CASSTMGSNQPQHF. This chain links TRBV19 with TRBJ1-5; D gene unclear. Per germline, CDR1 LNHDA and CDR2 SQIVND (reference sequence). The CDR3 is 14 amino acids. Deletions cut 4 bases from V and 0 bases from J, with 7 bases between.

This clonotype showed up many times. This chain links TRBV5-4 with TRBJ1-6; D is unclear. Trimming left V 0 bases short and J 8 bases short, with 6 bases between. The germline V gene encodes CDR1 SGHNT and CDR2 YYREEE (reference sequence). The CDR3 runs to 13 residues. The CDR3 nucleotides are TGTGCCAGCAGCTTGGGCCCTGATTCACCCCTCCACTTT. Translation gives CASSLGPDSPLHF. The whole variable domain, remainder taken from reference TRBV5-4 and TRBJ1-6, is ETGVTQSPTHLIKTRGQQVTLRCSSQSGHNTVSWYQQALGQGPQFIFQYYREEENGRGNFPPRFSGLQFPNYSSELNVNALELDDSALYLCASSLGPDSPLHFGNGTRLTVT.

This clonotype was counted ten times or more. The chain has TRBV27 and TRBJ2-5; 15 nucleotides align to TRBD2. V shed 5 bases, J shed 0 bases, and the junction held 10 bases outside the gene matches. This CDR3 region has 19 residues. Per the germline V gene, CDR1 is MNHEY and CDR2 is SMNVEV (reference sequence). The CDR3 sequence is CASSRTVGLAGGYQETQYF. The CDR3 DNA is TGTGCCAGCAGTCGGACGGTAGGACTAGCGGGGGGGTACCAAGAGACCCAGTACTTC.

The chain has TRBV29-1 and TRBJ1-1; TRBD1 matches 10 bases. Germline V CDR1 and CDR2: SQVTM, ANQGSEA. The junction had 9 bases not matched to a gene; V was cut back by 6 bases and J by 2 bases. There are 15 residues in the CDR3. DNA of the CDR3: TGCAGCGTCTCGTTGACAGGGGGCGGTAACACTGAAGCTTTCTTT. Amino acids: CSVSLTGGGNTEAFF.

The chain employs TRBV4-2 and TRBJ2-7; 10 bases fit TRBD2. The V gene's germline CDR1 is LGHNA and CDR2 YNFKEQ. The CDR3 is 17 residues long. The trim removed 1 base at V and 4 bases at J, leaving 10 bases unmatched. The CDR3 DNA is TGTGCCAGCAGCCAAGTGGGTGGCCTAGCGGGGGAATACGAGCAGTACTTC. Protein product: CASSQVGGLAGEYEQYF.

This clonotype was detected many times. This chain joins TRBV6-5 and TRBJ1-1; 10 nucleotides match TRBD1. Unmatched junction bases numbered 3, after V lost 2 bases and J lost 6 bases. The germline V gene encodes CDR1 MNHEY and CDR2 SVGAGI. This CDR3 comprises 14 residues. DNA for the CDR3: TGTGCCAGCAGTTACGCGGGACAGGGGCCTGAAGCTTTCTTT. Translation: CASSYAGQGPEAFF.

This clonotype has a single count. The rearrangement links TRBV12-5 to TRBJ1-5; D ambiguous. The length of the CDR3 is 16 residues. Trimming stripped 3 bases from V and 5 bases from J, with 17 bases between. CDR1 and CDR2 from the germline V gene are LGHNT and FRNRAP. The CDR3 DNA is TGTGCTAGTGGTTTTTTTCTTTTGGAGGCAGATCAGCCCCAGCATTTT. Translating gives CASGFFLLEADQPQHF.

This clonotype was found a few times. V gene TRBV6-5 combines with J gene TRBJ1-1; D gene uncertain. Per germline, CDR1 MNHEY and CDR2 SVGAGI. V was clipped by 4 bases and J by 3 bases, with 9 bases between them. The CDR3 extends over 13 amino acids. This CDR3 is CASSCSAHTEAFF. CDR3 bases: TGTGCCAGCAGTTGCTCGGCGCACACTGAAGCTTTCTTT.

V usage is TRBV19 and J usage is TRBJ2-3, with D possibly called TRBD1 or TRBD2 (5 bases each). CDR3 length: 14 residues. Trimming cost V 5 bases and J 1 base, with 10 bases left between them. Germline-derived CDR1 and CDR2 are LNHDA and SQIVND (reference sequence). In DNA form, the CDR3 reads TGTGCCAGTAGTGAGGGGTCGGGCACAGATACGCAGTATTTT. This sequence encodes CASSEGSGTDTQYF.

This clonotype was seen repeatedly, ten times or more. The chain carries TRBV28 and TRBJ1-5; D uncertain. Germline CDR1 and CDR2: MDHEN and SYDVKM. Trimming took off 10 bases at V and 6 bases at J, with 22 bases between the two ends. This CDR3 contains 15 residues. CDR3 residues: CAIALGRVVSQPQHF. The CDR3 DNA reads as TGTGCCATCGCCCTGGGGAGGGTAGTTAGTCAGCCCCAGCATTTT.

This clonotype was recorded many times. The rearrangement links TRBV20-1 to TRBJ1-3; D is perhaps TRBD1 (5 bases). CDR3 size: 13 residues. Germline assignment: CDR1 DFQATT and CDR2 SNEGSKA (reference sequence). Trimming pared 7 bases from V and 5 bases from J, leaving 15 bases between. The CDR3 DNA sequence: TGCAGTGTCAGGAACCAGGGAAGAAACACCATATATTTT. Residues: CSVRNQGRNTIYF.

This clonotype showed up many times. The chain couples TRBV19 to TRBJ1-1, with 9 bases aligning to TRBD1. The CDR3 contains 14 residues. V lost 6 bases, J lost 5 bases, and 7 bases stayed unmatched. Germline V gene sequence: CDR1 LNHDA, CDR2 SQIVND (reference sequence). CDR3 protein: CASRVQGQGTEAFF. The DNA of the CDR3 is TGTGCCAGTAGGGTCCAAGGACAGGGGACTGAAGCTTTCTTT. Full variable domain (rest looked up from reference TRBV19 and TRBJ1-1): DGGITQSPKYLFRKEGQNVTLSCEQNLNHDAMYWYRQDPGQGLRLIYYSQIVNDFQKGDIAEGYSVSREKKESFPLTVTSAQKNPTAFYLCASRVQGQGTEAFFGQGTRLTVV.